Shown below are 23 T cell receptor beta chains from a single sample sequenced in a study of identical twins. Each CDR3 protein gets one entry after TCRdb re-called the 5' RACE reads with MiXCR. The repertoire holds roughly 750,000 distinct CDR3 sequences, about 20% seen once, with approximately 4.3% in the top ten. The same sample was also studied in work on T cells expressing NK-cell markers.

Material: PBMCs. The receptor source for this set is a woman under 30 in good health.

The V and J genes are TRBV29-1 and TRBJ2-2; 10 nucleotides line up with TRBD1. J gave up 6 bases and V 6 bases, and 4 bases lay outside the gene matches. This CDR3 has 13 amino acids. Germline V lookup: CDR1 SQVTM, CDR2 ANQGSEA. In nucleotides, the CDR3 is TGCAGCGTGGGACAGGGGCGGTCCGGGGAGCTGTTTTTT. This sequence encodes CSVGQGRSGELFF.

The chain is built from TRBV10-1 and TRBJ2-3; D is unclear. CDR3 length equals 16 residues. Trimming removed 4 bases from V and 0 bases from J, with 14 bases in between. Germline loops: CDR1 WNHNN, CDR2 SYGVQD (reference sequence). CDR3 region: CASSGSKTASTDTQYF. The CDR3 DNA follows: TGCGCCAGCAGTGGATCTAAAACCGCTAGCACAGATACGCAGTATTTT.

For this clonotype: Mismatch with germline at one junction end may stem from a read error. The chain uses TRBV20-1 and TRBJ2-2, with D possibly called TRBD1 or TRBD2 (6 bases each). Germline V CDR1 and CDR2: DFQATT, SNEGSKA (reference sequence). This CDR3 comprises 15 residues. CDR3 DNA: TGCAGTGCTAGCAAGGGGGGCGCGAACGCCGGGGAGCTGTTTTTT. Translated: CSASKGGANAGELFF.

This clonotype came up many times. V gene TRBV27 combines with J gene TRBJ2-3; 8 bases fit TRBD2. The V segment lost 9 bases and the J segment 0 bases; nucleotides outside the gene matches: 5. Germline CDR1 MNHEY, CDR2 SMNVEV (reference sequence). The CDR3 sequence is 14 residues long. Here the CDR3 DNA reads TGTGCCAGTCGACTAGCGCCAAGCACAGATACGCAGTATTTT. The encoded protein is CASRLAPSTDTQYF.

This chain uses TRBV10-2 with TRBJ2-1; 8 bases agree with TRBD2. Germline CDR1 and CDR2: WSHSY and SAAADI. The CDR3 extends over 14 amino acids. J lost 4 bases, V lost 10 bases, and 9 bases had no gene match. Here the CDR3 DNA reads TGCGCCACCTCTACTAGCGGATCTTACAATGAGCAGTTCTTC. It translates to CATSTSGSYNEQFF.

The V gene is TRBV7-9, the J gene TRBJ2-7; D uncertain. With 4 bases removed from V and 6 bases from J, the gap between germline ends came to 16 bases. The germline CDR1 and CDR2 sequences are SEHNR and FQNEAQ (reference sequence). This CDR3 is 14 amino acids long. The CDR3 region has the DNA TGTGCCAGCAGCTCCGGAATATGGGCCCTCGAGCAGTACTTC. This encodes CASSSGIWALEQYF.

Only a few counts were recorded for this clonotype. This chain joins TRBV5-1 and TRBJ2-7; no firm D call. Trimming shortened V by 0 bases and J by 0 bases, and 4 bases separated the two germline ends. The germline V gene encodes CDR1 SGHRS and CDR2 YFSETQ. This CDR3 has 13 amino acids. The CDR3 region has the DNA TGCGCCAGCAGCTTGGAGATCTCCTACGAGCAGTACTTC. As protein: CASSLEISYEQYF.

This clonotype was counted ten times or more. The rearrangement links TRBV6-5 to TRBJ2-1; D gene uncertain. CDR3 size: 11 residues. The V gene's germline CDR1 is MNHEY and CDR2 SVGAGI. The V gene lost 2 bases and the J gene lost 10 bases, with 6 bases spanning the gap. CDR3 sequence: CASSYGREQFF. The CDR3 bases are TGTGCCAGCAGTTACGGTAGAGAGCAGTTCTTC.

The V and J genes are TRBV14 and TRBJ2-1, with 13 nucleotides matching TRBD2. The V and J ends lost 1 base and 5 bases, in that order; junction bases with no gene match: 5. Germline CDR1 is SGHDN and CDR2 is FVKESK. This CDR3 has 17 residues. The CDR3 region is CASSQARTSGSNNEQFF. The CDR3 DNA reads TGTGCCAGCAGCCAAGCGCGGACTAGCGGGAGTAACAATGAGCAGTTCTTC.

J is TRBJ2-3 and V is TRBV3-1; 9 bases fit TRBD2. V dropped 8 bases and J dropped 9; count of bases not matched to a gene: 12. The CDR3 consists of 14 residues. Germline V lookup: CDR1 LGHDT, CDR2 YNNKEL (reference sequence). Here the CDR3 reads CASRGTSWLETQYF. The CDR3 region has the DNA TGTGCCAGCCGCGGGACTAGCTGGTTGGAGACGCAGTATTTT.

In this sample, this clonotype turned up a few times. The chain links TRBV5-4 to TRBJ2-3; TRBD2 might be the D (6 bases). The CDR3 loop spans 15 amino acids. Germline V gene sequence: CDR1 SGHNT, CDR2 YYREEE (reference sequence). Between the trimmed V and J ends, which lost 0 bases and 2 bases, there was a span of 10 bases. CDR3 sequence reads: CASSLEARDTDTQYF. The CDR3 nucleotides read TGTGCCAGCAGCTTGGAGGCGCGGGACACAGATACGCAGTATTTT.

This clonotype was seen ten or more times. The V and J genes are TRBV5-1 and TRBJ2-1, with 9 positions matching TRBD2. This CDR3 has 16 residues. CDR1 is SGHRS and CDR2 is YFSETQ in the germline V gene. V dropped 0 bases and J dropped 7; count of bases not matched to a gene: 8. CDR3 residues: CASSLAAGGPSNEQFF. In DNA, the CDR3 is TGCGCCAGCAGCTTGGCTGCGGGAGGGCCTTCAAATGAGCAGTTCTTC.

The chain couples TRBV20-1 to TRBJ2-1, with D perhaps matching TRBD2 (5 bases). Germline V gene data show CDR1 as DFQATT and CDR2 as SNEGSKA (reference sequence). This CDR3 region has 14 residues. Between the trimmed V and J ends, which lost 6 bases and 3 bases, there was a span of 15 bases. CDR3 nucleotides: TGCAGTGCCCCGGGGTTTGGGGTCTACAATGAGCAGTTCTTC. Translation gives CSAPGFGVYNEQFF.

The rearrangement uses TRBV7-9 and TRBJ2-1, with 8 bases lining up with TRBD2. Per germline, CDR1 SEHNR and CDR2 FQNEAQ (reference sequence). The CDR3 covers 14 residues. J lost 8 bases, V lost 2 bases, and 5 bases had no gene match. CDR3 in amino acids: CASSLSGGWDEQFF. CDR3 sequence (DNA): TGTGCCAGCAGCTTAAGCGGGGGTTGGGATGAGCAGTTCTTC.

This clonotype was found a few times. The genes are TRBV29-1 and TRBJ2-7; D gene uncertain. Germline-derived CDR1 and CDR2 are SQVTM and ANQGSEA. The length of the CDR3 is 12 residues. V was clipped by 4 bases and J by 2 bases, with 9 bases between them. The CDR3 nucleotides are TGCAGCGTTGCGACTCTCACCTACGAGCAGTACTTC. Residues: CSVATLTYEQYF.

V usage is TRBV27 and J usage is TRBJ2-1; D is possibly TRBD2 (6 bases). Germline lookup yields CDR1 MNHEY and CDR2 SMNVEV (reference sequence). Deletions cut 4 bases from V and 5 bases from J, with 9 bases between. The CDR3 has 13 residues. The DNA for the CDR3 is TGTGCCAGCAGTTCTAGGACTAACAATGAGCAGTTCTTC. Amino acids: CASSSRTNNEQFF.

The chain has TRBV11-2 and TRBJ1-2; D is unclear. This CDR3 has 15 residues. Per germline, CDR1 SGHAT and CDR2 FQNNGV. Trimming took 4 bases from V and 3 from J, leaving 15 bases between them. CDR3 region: CASSSAPWLYYGYTF. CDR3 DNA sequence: TGTGCCAGCAGCTCCGCCCCGTGGCTGTACTATGGCTACACCTTC.

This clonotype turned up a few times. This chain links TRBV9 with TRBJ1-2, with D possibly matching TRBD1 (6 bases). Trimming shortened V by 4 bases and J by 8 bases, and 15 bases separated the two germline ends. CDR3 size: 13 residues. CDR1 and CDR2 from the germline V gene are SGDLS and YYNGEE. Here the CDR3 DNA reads TGTGCCAGCAGCATCAAGACAGGTTGGGGCTACACCTTC. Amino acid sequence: CASSIKTGWGYTF.

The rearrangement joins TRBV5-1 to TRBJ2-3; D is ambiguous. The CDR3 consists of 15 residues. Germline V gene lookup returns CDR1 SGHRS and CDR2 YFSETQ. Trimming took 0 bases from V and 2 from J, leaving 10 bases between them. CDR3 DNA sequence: TGCGCCAGCAGCTTGGCGTCACGCTTCACAGATACGCAGTATTTT. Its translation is CASSLASRFTDTQYF. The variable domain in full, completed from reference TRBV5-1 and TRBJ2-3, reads KAGVTQTPRYLIKTRGQQVTLSCSPISGHRSVSWYQQTPGQGLQFLFEYFSETQRNKGNFPGRFSGRQFSNSRSEMNVSTLELGDSALYLCASSLASRFTDTQYFGPGTRLTVL.

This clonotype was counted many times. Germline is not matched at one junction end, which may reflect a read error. CDR3 DNA: TGTGCCAGCAGCTTAGACAGGGTGAATGAGCAGTTCTTC. Protein: CASSLDRVNEQFF. V and J are TRBV5-1 and TRBJ2-1; 7 nucleotides line up with TRBD1. In germline, CDR1 is SGHRS, CDR2 YFSETQ. This CDR3 region has 13 residues.

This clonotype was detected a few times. The CDR3 region is CSVRPTSGGAKDTQYF. CDR3 nucleotides: TGCAGTGTTCGACCGACTAGCGGGGGGGCAAAAGATACGCAGTATTTT. The chain has TRBV20-1 and TRBJ2-3, with 14 positions matching TRBD2. CDR3 length: 16 amino acids. Germline V CDR1 and CDR2: DFQATT, SNEGSKA (reference sequence). V was clipped by 7 bases and J by 5 bases; unmatched bases: 11.

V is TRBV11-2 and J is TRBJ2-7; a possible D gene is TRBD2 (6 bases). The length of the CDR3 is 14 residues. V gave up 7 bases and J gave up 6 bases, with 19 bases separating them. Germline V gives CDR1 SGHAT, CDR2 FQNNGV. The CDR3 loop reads CASTLRLVNVEQYF. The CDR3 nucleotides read TGTGCCAGCACCCTTAGACTAGTCAATGTCGAGCAGTACTTC.

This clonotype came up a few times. The CDR3 sequence: CSVGPRTGYEQYF. Written as DNA, the CDR3 is TGCAGCGTGGGCCCCCGGACAGGCTACGAGCAGTACTTC. The V and J genes are TRBV29-1 and TRBJ2-7, with TRBD1 identical over 7 bases. Germline CDR1 and CDR2: SQVTM and ANQGSEA. The length of the CDR3 is 13 residues. V was clipped by 6 bases and J by 3 bases; unmatched bases: 8.